This T cell receptor (beta chain) was sequenced for a study of blood T cell repertoires in COVID-19. In the study overall: Sample material is recorded as cDNA or gDNA derived from T cells, B-cell-depleted T cells, or PBMCs.

V gave up 1 base and J gave up 2 bases; unmatched junction bases: 12. CDR1 is SGHRS and CDR2 is YFSETQ in the germline V gene. The CDR3 is 18 amino acids. Sequenced by immunoSEQ multiplex PCR; TCRdb stores in-frame clones only, minus some. The profile shows over 150,000 clones, just under 85% of them singletons. The sample consisted of peripheral blood. The rearrangement uses TRBV5-1 and TRBJ2-7; 10 bases fit TRBD2. This receptor was obtained from an older woman with acute or convalescent COVID-19. The CDR3 bases are TGCGCCAGCAGCTTGCTCCTTTCTAGCGGGGGCCGAACCTACGAGCAGTACGTC. Its protein is CASSLLLSSGGRTYEQYV.